This T cell receptor (beta chain) was recovered during a study of Ad26.COV2.S vaccination and SARS-CoV-2 variants (dated by TCRdb to the early 2020s). About the study as a whole: Donors in the vaccine arm were drawn from COV1001, a phase I-IIa trial of Ad26.COV2.S in healthy adults that was multicentre, randomized, double-blind and placebo-controlled. Dosing of Ad26.COV2.S was intramuscular, at either 5x10^10 or 1x10^11 viral particles, delivered as one shot or as two shots spaced 56 days apart. The specificity and breadth of SARS-CoV-2-reactive T cell receptors after Ad26.COV2.S vaccination were assessed by TCRbeta repertoire sequencing. The TCR-sequenced set comprised about 32 samples: around 20 Ad26.COV2.S vaccine recipients, 5 placebo recipients and 8 SARS-CoV-2 convalescent individuals. Trial participants were randomized into five groups of five, in which low-dose or high-dose Ad26.COV2.S was given once or twice, or placebo was given on both occasions. Investigators did not know the trial group allocation while performing experiments and assessing outcomes.

According to the study, the label for this sample's treatment or condition signals: roughly 18 received Ad26.COV2.S at low or high dose, single or two shots; several received placebo; per-sample allocation not given. Repertoires of vaccine and placebo recipients were sequenced from samples taken on day 63 after the first injection. In Cohort 1b, about two dozen adults aged 18-55 years were enrolled at a single site in Boston, USA, between 29 July and 7 August 2020. Ad26.COV2.S was a replication-incompetent adenovirus type 26 vector that expressed a prefusion-stabilized SARS-CoV-2 spike protein derived from the original Wuhan strain. A word on this clone: Its specific antigen is unknown. The input lacks base qualities; no much larger clone sits a single base away.

For this chain, trimming is 4 bases at the V end and 3 bases at the J end, and the number of junction bases without a gene match is 6. CDR1 and CDR2 are read off the germline V gene (reference sequence) as LNHDA and SQIVND. CDR3 length: 16 amino acids, cysteine to phenylalanine. Of the read, only the CDR3 DNA is kept; its 48 bases are in frame from base 1. What the work shows at the level of the full study, not this receptor alone: Comparable non-spike TCR breadth was observed between vaccine and placebo recipients, consistent with only spike being contained in the vaccine. The study was not powered for comparison of responses between vaccine doses or regimens. Substantial breadth of spike-specific CD8+ and CD4+ T cell responses was reported after vaccination. Compared with placebo recipients, Ad26.COV2.S recipients showed higher spike-specific TCR breadth (P = 0.0014). The authors noted that total T cell responses may have been underestimated by the TCR breadth and depth analyses.

The immunoSEQ Assay was used to sequence TCRbeta CDR3 regions. After extraction, genomic DNA underwent amplification by bias-controlled multiplex PCR, followed by high-throughput sequencing. Processing in the source paper ran as follows. To quantify the absolute abundance of every unique TCRbeta CDR3 region, sequences were collapsed and filtered. T cell fraction was estimated by normalization of TCRbeta template counts to usable DNA, with usable DNA being measured through amplification of reference genes present in all nucleated cells. Repertoire TCRs were annotated as SARS-CoV-2-specific when V gene, CDR3 amino acid sequence and J gene were exactly matched to a known reactive TCR set. MIRA supplied the reference SARS-CoV-2 TCR set, which was filtered for enrichment in COVID-19-positive ImmuneCODE repertoires so that public or cross-reactive TCRs were removed. Using the MIRA antigens, annotated TCRs were further analysed by specific ORF or by position within an ORF. Breadth was defined as annotated unique rearrangements over total unique productive rearrangements; depth was the summed frequency of those rearrangements. Two-sided Wilcoxon rank-sum tests were applied when comparing TCR breadth between groups. Not all clones reach the TCRdb copy of this immuneACCESS table, which keeps in-frame sequences only. Checked studies attribute under half of the gap to unresolved V genes and leave the rest unexplained. V, J and clone size are those of that table, while D and trimming were read from the DNA. Present in this sample are a few hundred thousand clones, roughly 88% of which were seen just once. The leading ten clones occupy 3.6% of the sample.

Specimen: peripheral blood, collected in a trial of Ad26.COV2.S vaccine versus placebo. This chain is built from TRBV19 and TRBJ1-5; TRBD1 lines up with 10 middle nucleotides. This sequence was found in a person between 18 and 65 years old who received the Ad26.COV2.S COVID-19 vaccine or a placebo. The sequence in DNA is TGTGCCAGTAGTAGACAGGGGGCGATCCACAATCAGCCCCAGCATTTT. Its translation is CASSRQGAIHNQPQHF.